These 17 T cell receptor beta chains came from one sample sequenced in a study of T cells in localized non-small cell lung cancer. TCRdb's table, derived via immunoSEQ multiplex PCR, lists solely in-frame clones and lacks some. The data show some 80,000 clones, 84% seen once. The specimen was peripheral blood, collected before any cancer treatment. The receptors stem from a man between 35 and 75 years old with stage I lung adenocarcinoma.

The chain employs TRBV19 and TRBJ2-1, with D uncertain. Germline V gene sequence: CDR1 LNHDA, CDR2 SQIVND (reference sequence). V lost 2 bases and J 9 bases, leaving 11 bases between the germline ends. The CDR3 loop spans 13 amino acids. The CDR3 loop reads CASSINLVGEQFF. As DNA, the CDR3 is TGTGCCAGTAGTATAAATTTGGTGGGTGAGCAGTTCTTC.

This chain uses TRBV28 with TRBJ2-3; 12 bases agree with TRBD2. The CDR3 loop spans 19 amino acids. Germline CDR1 MDHEN, CDR2 SYDVKM. The J segment lost 3 bases and the V segment lost 3 bases, leaving 13 bases of the junction unmatched. For the CDR3, the DNA is TGTGCCAGCAGTTTTTCGACTAGCGGGAGCGAGGTCGGGACAGATACGCAGTATTTT. It is translated as CASSFSTSGSEVGTDTQYF.

The rearrangement uses TRBV9 and TRBJ2-5; unclear D gene. Germline assignment: CDR1 SGDLS and CDR2 YYNGEE. Trimming shortened V by 0 bases and J by 2 bases, and 8 bases separated the two germline ends. CDR3 length: 14 residues. The CDR3 coding sequence is TGTGCCAGCAGCGTAGCTGACTTTCAAGAGACCCAGTACTTC. Translation gives CASSVADFQETQYF.

This chain links TRBV5-4 with TRBJ2-1; 7 nucleotides align to TRBD2. V lost 2 bases to trimming and J lost 8 bases; unmatched junction nucleotides: 4. Germline assignment: CDR1 SGHNT and CDR2 YYREEE (reference sequence). This CDR3 is built from 13 residues. The CDR3 DNA sequence: TGTGCCAGCAGCTTAGGCCTAGCGGATGAGCAGTTCTTC. Translating it yields CASSLGLADEQFF.

V gene TRBV4-1 combines with J gene TRBJ1-5; D call uncertain. V lost 0 bases to trimming and J lost 0 bases, with 6 bases between them. The CDR3 sequence is 15 residues long. Per the germline V gene, CDR1 is MGHRA and CDR2 is YSYEKL. In DNA, the CDR3 is TGCGCCAGCAGCCAAGATCTTGATAGCAATCAGCCCCAGCATTTT. As protein: CASSQDLDSNQPQHF.

The genes are TRBV19 and TRBJ1-3; no firm D call. V was clipped by 5 bases and J by 3 bases, with 5 bases between them. Germline CDR1 and CDR2: LNHDA and SQIVND (reference sequence). The CDR3 is made up of 12 amino acids. The CDR3 sequence is CASSAGGNTIYF. Written as DNA, the CDR3 is TGTGCCAGTAGTGCCGGTGGAAACACCATATATTTT.

V and J are TRBV5-4 and TRBJ2-7, with a tentative D call TRBD1 (5 bases). Germline CDR1 is SGHNT and CDR2 is YYREEE (reference sequence). This CDR3 has 13 amino acids. V was cut by 5 bases and J by 6 bases, with 15 bases left in between. CDR3 coding DNA: TGTGCCAGCAGTTCATTCTCAGGGTCCGAGCAGTACTTC. The encoded protein is CASSSFSGSEQYF. Drawing the rest from reference TRBV5-4 and TRBJ2-7, the complete variable domain is ETGVTQSPTHLIKTRGQQVTLRCSSQSGHNTVSWYQQALGQGPQFIFQYYREEENGRGNFPPRFSGLQFPNYSSELNVNALELDDSALYLCASSSFSGSEQYFGPGTRLTVT.

This chain uses TRBV11-3 with TRBJ1-1; D is uncertain. V gave up 5 bases and J gave up 1 base, with 8 bases separating them. CDR1 and CDR2 from the germline V gene are SGHNT and YENEEA. This CDR3 is 13 amino acids long. The CDR3 loop reads CASSPGPNTEAFF. The CDR3 DNA sequence: TGTGCCAGCAGCCCCGGACCGAACACTGAAGCTTTCTTT.

The table lists this clone with a few counts. The J gene is TRBJ2-3, the V gene TRBV30; possibly TRBD2 for D (6 bases). The length of the CDR3 is 15 residues. V lost 2 bases and J lost 2, with 14 bases in between. Germline V gene lookup returns CDR1 GTSNPN and CDR2 SVGIG (reference sequence). For the CDR3, the DNA is TGTGCCTGGAGTCAGGCAGGGACTCCCACAGATACGCAGTATTTT. The encoded protein is CAWSQAGTPTDTQYF. The whole variable domain, remainder taken from reference TRBV30 and TRBJ2-3, is SQTIHQWPATLVQPVGSPLSLECTVEGTSNPNLYWYRQAAGRGLQLLFYSVGIGQISSEVPQNLSASRPQDRQFILSSKKLLLSDSGFYLCAWSQAGTPTDTQYFGPGTRLTVL.

V is TRBV7-9 and J is TRBJ2-1; tentatively, D is TRBD2 (5 bases). With 7 bases removed from V and 0 bases from J, the gap between germline ends came to 13 bases. The CDR3 extends over 15 amino acids. Germline lookup yields CDR1 SEHNR and CDR2 FQNEAQ (reference sequence). CDR3 residues: CASTRTGDSYNEQFF. The CDR3 nucleotides read TGTGCCAGCACACGGACTGGAGACTCCTACAATGAGCAGTTCTTC.

V and J are TRBV30 and TRBJ2-5, with 9 bases aligning to TRBD1. Losses at the gene ends were 5 bases for V and 4 bases for J; bases not matched to a gene: 5. CDR3 size: 13 residues. Per the germline V gene, CDR1 is GTSNPN and CDR2 is SVGIG (reference sequence). CDR3 nucleotide sequence: TGTGCCTGGCGAGGGACAGGGAGAGAGACCCAGTACTTC. Translated: CAWRGTGRETQYF.

This clone was recorded only once. CDR3 sequence: CATSRTSSYNSPLHF. DNA for the CDR3: TGTGCCACCAGCAGAACAAGCTCCTATAATTCACCCCTCCACTTT. The V call is TRBV15, the J call TRBJ1-6; D call uncertain. This CDR3 contains 15 residues. CDR1 is LNHNV and CDR2 is YYDKDF in the germline V gene (reference sequence). With 2 bases removed from V and 0 bases from J, the gap between germline ends came to 5 bases.

The V and J genes are TRBV10-2 and TRBJ2-7; TRBD2 is a possible D gene (6 bases). The CDR3 runs 15 residues. CDR1 is WSHSY, CDR2 SAAADI, per germline. Trimming pared 7 bases from V and 0 bases from J, leaving 16 bases between. CDR3 loop: CASIRGSGSSYEQYF. For the CDR3, the DNA is TGCGCCAGCATCCGGGGGAGTGGAAGCTCCTACGAGCAGTACTTC.

The chain couples TRBV7-2 to TRBJ2-5, with D possibly being TRBD2 (5 bases). V dropped 5 bases and J dropped 4 bases, with 14 bases sitting between them. This CDR3 has 14 residues. CDR1 is SGHTA, CDR2 FQGNSA, per germline. The CDR3 DNA sequence: TGTGCCAGCAGCCCCTTACGGGGTGGAGAGACCCAGTACTTC. This codes for CASSPLRGGETQYF.

Remarks on this clone: In the same sample, other DNA sequences code for this CDR3. J is TRBJ1-4 and V is TRBV7-9; no reliable D call. The germline gives CDR1 SEHNR, CDR2 FQNEAQ (reference sequence). V dropped 1 base and J dropped 7 bases, with 4 bases sitting between them. This CDR3 contains 12 residues. In nucleotides, the CDR3 is TGTGCCAGCAGCTTAGTAGGTGAAAAACTGTTTTTT. Its translation is CASSLVGEKLFF.

A single count supports this clone. This chain links TRBV27 with TRBJ1-1; possible D gene TRBD1, 5 bases. Looked up from germline, CDR1 is MNHEY and CDR2 is SMNVEV (reference sequence). CDR3 length: 15 amino acids. The V end lost 3 bases, the J end lost 4 bases, and 15 bases lay between the germline ends. The CDR3 sequence: CASSLMSGESTEAFF. In DNA form, the CDR3 reads TGTGCCAGCAGTTTGATGTCGGGGGAAAGCACTGAAGCTTTCTTT.

The chain is built from TRBV5-4 and TRBJ1-2, with unresolved D. This CDR3 comprises 13 residues. The germline V and J ends were trimmed by 4 bases and 2 bases, with 9 bases remaining between them. Germline CDR1 SGHNT, CDR2 YYREEE (reference sequence). The CDR3 here is CASSAGENYGYTF. In DNA form, the CDR3 reads TGTGCCAGCAGCGCTGGGGAAAACTATGGCTACACCTTC.